Below are 2 T cell receptor beta chains sequenced from a single sample in a study of cytomegalovirus exposure and HLA in healthy donors. A multiplex PCR was run with 60 Vbeta primers and 13 Jbeta primers. Profiled with immunoSEQ multiplex PCR; TCRdb holds only in-frame clones, not every one. The sample has 150,000 to 200,000 clones, 77% seen once. The sequencing input was PBMCs. All receptors derive from a female donor in good health and CMV-seronegative.

The rearrangement uses TRBV6-1 and TRBJ2-5, with TRBD1 matching 7 bases. V lost 1 base and J lost 2; bases outside the gene matches: 7. The CDR3 totals 16 residues. Germline loops: CDR1 MNHNS, CDR2 SASEGT. The CDR3 here is CASSEGQGRWQETQYF. CDR3 nucleotides: TGTGCCAGCAGTGAAGGACAGGGACGGTGGCAAGAGACCCAGTACTTC.

This clone appeared a few times. The chain has TRBV4-3 and TRBJ2-3; D not certain. The CDR3 is 15 residues long. V was pared by 0 bases and J by 0 bases, with 7 bases between. Germline V gives CDR1 LGHNA, CDR2 YSLEER. Written as DNA, the CDR3 is TGCGCCAGCAGCCAAGATCCCGTTAGCACAGATACGCAGTATTTT. Its protein is CASSQDPVSTDTQYF.